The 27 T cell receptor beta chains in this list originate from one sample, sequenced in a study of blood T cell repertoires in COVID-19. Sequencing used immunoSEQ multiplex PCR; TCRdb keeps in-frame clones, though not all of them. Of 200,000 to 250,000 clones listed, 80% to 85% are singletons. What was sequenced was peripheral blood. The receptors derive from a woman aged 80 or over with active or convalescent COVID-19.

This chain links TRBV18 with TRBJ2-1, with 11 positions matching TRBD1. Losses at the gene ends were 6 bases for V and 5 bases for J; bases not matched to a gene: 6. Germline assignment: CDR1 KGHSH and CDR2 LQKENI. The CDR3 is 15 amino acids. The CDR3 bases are TGTGCCAGCTCCCTTGGACAGGGGGCTAACAATGAGCAGTTCTTC. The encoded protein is CASSLGQGANNEQFF.

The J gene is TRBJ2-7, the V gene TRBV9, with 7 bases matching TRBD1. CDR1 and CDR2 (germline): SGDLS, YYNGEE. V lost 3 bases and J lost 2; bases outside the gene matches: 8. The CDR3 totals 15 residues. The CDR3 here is CASSAGQGTAYEQYF. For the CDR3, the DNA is TGTGCCAGCAGCGCAGGTCAGGGGACAGCCTACGAGCAGTACTTC.

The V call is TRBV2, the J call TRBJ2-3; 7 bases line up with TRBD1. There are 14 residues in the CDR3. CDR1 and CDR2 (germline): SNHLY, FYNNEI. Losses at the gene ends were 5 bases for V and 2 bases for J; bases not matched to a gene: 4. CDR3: CASSRDRTTDTQYF. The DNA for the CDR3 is TGTGCCAGCAGTCGGGACAGAACCACAGATACGCAGTATTTT.

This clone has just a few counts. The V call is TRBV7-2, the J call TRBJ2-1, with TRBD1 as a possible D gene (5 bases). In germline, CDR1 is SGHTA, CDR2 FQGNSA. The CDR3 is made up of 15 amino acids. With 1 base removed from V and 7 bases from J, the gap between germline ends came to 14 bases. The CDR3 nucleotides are TGTGCCAGCAGCTTAGATGGGTCAAAGGGGAATGAGCAGTTCTTC. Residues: CASSLDGSKGNEQFF.

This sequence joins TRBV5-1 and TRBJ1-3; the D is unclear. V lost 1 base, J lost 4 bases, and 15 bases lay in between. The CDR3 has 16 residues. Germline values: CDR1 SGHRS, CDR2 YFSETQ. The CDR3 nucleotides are TGCGCCAGCAGCTTGATAGGGAGTCTCCTCGGAAACACCATATATTTT. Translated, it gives CASSLIGSLLGNTIYF.

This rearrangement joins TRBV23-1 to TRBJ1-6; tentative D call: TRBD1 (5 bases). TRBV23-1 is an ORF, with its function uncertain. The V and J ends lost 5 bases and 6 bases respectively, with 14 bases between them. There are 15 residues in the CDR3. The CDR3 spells CASSARGARNSPLHF. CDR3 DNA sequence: TGCGCCAGCAGTGCTCGCGGGGCGCGTAATTCACCCCTCCACTTT.

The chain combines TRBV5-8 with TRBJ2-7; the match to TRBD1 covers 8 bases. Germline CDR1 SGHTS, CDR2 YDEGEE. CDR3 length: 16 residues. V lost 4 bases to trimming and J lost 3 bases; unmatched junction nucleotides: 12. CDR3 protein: CASSDSPGQGNYEQYF. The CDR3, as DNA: TGTGCCAGCAGCGACAGCCCCGGACAGGGTAACTACGAGCAGTACTTC.

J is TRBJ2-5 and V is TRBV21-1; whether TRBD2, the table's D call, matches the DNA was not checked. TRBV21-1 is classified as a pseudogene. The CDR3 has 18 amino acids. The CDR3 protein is CASSKVAVWLAGEETQYF. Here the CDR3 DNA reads TGTGCCAGCAGCAAAGTTGCGGTGTGGCTAGCGGGGGAAGAGACCCAGTACTTC.

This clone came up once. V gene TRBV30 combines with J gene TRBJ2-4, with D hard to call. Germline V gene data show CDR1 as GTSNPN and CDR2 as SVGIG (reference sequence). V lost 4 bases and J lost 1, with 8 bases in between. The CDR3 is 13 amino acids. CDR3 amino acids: CAWKLGAKNIQYF. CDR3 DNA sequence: TGTGCCTGGAAACTCGGGGCCAAAAACATTCAGTACTTC.

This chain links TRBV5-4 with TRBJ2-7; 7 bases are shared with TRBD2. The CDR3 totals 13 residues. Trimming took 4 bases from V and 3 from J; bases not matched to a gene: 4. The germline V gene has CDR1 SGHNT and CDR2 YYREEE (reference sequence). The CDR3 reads CASSPGTNYEQYF. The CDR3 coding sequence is TGTGCCAGCAGCCCAGGGACTAACTACGAGCAGTACTTC.

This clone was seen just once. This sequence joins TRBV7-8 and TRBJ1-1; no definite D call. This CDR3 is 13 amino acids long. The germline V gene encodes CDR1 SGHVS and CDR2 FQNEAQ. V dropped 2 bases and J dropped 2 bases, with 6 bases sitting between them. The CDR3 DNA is TGTGCCAGCAGCTTAACCAGAAACACTGAAGCTTTCTTT. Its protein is CASSLTRNTEAFF.

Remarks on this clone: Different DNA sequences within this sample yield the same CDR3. DNA of the CDR3: TGCGCCAGCAGCCTCCAGACGGGGAACACTGAAGCTTTCTTT. It is translated as CASSLQTGNTEAFF. V gene TRBV5-1 combines with J gene TRBJ1-1; D uncertain. The V and J ends lost 4 bases and 1 base respectively, with 11 bases between them. Germline assignment: CDR1 SGHRS and CDR2 YFSETQ. The CDR3 sequence is 14 residues long.

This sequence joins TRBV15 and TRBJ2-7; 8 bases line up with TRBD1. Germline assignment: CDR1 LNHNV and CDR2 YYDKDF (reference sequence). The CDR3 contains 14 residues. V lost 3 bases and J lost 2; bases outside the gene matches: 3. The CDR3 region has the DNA TGTGCCACCAGCAGGTCAGGGGGCGCCTACGAGCAGTACTTC. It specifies CATSRSGGAYEQYF.

In DNA, the CDR3 is TGCGCCAGTAGGGCGGGACCTAACAATGAGCAGTTCTTC. Protein product: CASRAGPNNEQFF. The gene calls are TRBV5-1 and TRBJ2-1; a possible D gene is TRBD2 (6 bases). Germline-derived CDR1 and CDR2 are SGHRS and YFSETQ. The CDR3 sequence is 13 residues long. The V end lost 8 bases, the J end lost 5 bases, and 14 bases lay between the germline ends.

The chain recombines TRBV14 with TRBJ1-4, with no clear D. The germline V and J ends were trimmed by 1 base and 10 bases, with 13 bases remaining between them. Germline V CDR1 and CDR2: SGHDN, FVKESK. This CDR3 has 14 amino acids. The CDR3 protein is CASSQAGVIGKLFF. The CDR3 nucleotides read TGTGCCAGCAGCCAAGCGGGAGTCATCGGAAAACTGTTTTTT.

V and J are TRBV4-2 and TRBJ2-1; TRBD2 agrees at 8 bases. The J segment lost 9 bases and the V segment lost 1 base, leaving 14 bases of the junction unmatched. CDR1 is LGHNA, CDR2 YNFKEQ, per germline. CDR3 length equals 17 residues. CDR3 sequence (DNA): TGTGCCAGCAGCCAAGGGAATAGCGGGATCCCGTCCGGTGAGCAGTTCTTC. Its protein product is CASSQGNSGIPSGEQFF.

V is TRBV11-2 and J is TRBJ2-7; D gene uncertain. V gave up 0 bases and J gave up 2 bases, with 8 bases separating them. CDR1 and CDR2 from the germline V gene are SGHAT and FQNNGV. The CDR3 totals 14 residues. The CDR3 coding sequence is TGTGCCAGCAGCTTAGAAAGACAACCCTACGAGCAGTACTTC. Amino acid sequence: CASSLERQPYEQYF.

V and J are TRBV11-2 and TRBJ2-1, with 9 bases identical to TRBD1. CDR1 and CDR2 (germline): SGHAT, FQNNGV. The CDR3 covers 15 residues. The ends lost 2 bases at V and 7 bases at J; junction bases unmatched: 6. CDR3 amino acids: CASSLNRGRGNEQFF. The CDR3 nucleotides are TGTGCCAGCAGCTTAAACAGGGGGCGTGGGAATGAGCAGTTCTTC.

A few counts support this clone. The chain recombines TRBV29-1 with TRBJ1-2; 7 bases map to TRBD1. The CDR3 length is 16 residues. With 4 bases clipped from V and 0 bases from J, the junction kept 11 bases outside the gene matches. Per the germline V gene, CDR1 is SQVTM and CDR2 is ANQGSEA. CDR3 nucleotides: TGCAGCGTTGTGGGGAAGGGGGCCGGGGCTAACTATGGCTACACCTTC. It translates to CSVVGKGAGANYGYTF.

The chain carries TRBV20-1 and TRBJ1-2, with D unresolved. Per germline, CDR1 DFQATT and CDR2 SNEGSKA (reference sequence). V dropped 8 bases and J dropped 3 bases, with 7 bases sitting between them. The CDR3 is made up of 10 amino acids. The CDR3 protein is CSTQDYGYTF. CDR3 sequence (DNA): TGCAGTACACAAGACTATGGCTACACCTTC.

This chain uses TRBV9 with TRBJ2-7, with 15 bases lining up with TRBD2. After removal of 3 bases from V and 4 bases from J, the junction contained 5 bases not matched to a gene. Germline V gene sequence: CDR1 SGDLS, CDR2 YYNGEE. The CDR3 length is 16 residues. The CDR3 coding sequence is TGTGCCAGCAGCGAGGGACTAGCGGGAGGTCTTTACGAGCAGTACTTC. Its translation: CASSEGLAGGLYEQYF.

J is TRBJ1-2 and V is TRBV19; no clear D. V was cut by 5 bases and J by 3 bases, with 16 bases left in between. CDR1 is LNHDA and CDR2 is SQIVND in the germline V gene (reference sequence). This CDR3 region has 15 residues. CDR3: CASSVNRIVDYGYTF. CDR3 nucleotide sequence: TGTGCCAGTAGTGTAAACAGAATCGTGGACTATGGCTACACCTTC.

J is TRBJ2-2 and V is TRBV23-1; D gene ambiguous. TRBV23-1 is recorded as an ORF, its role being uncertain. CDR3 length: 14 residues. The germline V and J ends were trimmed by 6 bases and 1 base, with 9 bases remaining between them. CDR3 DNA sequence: TGCGCCAGCAGCGACGACTTGAACACCGGGGAGCTGTTTTTT. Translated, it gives CASSDDLNTGELFF.

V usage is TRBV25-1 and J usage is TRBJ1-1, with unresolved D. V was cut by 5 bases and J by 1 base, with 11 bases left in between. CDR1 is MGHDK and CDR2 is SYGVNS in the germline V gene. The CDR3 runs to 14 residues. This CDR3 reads CASSTGLKNTEAFF. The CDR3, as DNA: TGTGCCAGCAGTACCGGACTCAAGAACACTGAAGCTTTCTTT. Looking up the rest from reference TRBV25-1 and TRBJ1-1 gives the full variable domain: EADIYQTPRYLVIGTGKKITLECSQTMGHDKMYWYQQDPGMELHLIHYSYGVNSTEKGDLSSESTVSRIRTEHFPLTLESARPSHTSQYLCASSTGLKNTEAFFGQGTRLTVV.

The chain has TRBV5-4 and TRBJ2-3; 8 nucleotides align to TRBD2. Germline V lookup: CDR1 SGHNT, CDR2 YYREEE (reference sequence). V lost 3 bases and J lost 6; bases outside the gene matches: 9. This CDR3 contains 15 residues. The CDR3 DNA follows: TGTGCCAGCAGCTCTTCCGGGACTAGTATGGATACGCAGTATTTT. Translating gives CASSSSGTSMDTQYF.

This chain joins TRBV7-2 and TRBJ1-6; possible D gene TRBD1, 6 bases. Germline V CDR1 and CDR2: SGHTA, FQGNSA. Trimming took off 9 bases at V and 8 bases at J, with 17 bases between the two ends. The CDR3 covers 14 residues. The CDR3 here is CASGRGGRDSPLHF. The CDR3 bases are TGTGCCAGTGGGCGAGGGGGTCGAGATTCACCCCTCCACTTT.

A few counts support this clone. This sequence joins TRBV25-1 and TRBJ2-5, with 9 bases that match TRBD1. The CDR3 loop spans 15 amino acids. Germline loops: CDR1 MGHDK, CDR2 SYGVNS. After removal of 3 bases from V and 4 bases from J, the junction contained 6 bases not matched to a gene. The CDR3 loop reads CASSDPMTGGETQYF. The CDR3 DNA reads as TGTGCCAGCAGTGACCCGATGACAGGGGGAGAGACCCAGTACTTC.